This T cell receptor beta chain came from a study of identical twins. V lost 6 bases to trimming and J lost 10 bases, with 16 bases between them. The CDR3 spans 13 residues. Whole-study findings and limits: While abundant cord blood beta clonotypes carried fewer insertions, memory repertoires showed no such pattern. Models, which agreed with sharing between unrelated individuals, nonetheless underestimated the out-of-frame TCR alpha sharing seen in monozygotic twins.

TCRdb passed the 5' RACE reads through MiXCR, listing each CDR3 protein once. The sample shows 400,000 to 550,000 distinct CDR3 sequences, roughly 21% of them seen only once. This clonotype was recorded a few times. Its antigen remains unknown. These same data were also listed under a study on T cells expressing NK-cell markers. According to that study: An anti-gamma-delta TCR antibody was added in several experiments. It restricted sorting to alpha-beta TCR-expressing T cells.

The sequencing input was CD4+ T cells sorted from blood. The TCR was taken from a woman between 18 and 29 years old in good health. The chain combines TRBV12-3 or TRBV12-4 with TRBJ2-1, with D perhaps TRBD2 (5 bases). The CDR3 DNA reads TGTGCCAGCAGCAACTACCGGACGGGAGAGCAGTTCTTC. This encodes CASSNYRTGEQFF.